This TCR beta chain was sequenced for a study of beta chain features in type 1 diabetes. Reverse transcription of all isolated RNA meant that expressed TCRB transcripts were sequenced. The table came from immunoSEQ multiplex PCR; TCRdb's copy has only in-frame clones and leaves some out. The sample lists about 620,000 clones; roughly a sixth were seen once. The CDR3 totals 15 residues. The germline V gene has CDR1 SGHTA and CDR2 FQGTGA. Deletions cut 1 base from V and 2 bases from J, with 10 bases between. About this clone itself: Its cognate antigen is unknown.

Study results and limitations: TCRB repertoires of naive, central memory and Treg cells appeared more similar among patients than among healthy donors. At VDJ recombination sites, type 1 diabetes patients had fewer insertions and more deleted nucleotides. Type 1 diabetes patients showed a moderate but significant shortening of TCRB CDR3s in all four CD4+ subsets.

This TCR was recovered from a man younger than 35 in good health. Material for sequencing was naive CD4+ T cells from blood. The chain couples TRBV7-3 to TRBJ2-3; no clear D gene. The CDR3 reads CASSLMPLSTDTQYF. The DNA of the CDR3 is TGTGCCAGCAGCTTAATGCCTCTTTCCACAGATACGCAGTATTTT. The full variable domain, its missing parts supplied by reference TRBV7-3 and TRBJ2-3, is GAGVSQTPSNKVTEKGKYVELRCDPISGHTALYWYRQSLGQGPEFLIYFQGTGAADDSGLPNDRFFAVRPEGSVSTLKIQRTERGDSAVYLCASSLMPLSTDTQYFGPGTRLTVL.